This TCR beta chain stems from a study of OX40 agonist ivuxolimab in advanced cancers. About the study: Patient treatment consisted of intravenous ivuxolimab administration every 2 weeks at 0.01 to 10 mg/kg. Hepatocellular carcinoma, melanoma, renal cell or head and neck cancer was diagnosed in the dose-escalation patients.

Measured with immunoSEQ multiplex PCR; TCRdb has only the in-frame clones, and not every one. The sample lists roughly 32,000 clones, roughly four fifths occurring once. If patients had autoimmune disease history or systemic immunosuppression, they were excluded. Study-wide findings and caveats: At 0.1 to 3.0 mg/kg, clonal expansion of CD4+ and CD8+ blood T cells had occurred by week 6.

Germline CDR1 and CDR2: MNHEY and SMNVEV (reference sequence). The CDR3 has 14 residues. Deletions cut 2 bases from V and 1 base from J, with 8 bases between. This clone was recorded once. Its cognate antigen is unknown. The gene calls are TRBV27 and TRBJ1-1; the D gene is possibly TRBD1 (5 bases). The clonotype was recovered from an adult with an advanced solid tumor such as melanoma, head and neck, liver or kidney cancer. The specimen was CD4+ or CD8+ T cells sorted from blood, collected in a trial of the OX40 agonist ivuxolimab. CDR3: CASSLGGRNTEAFF. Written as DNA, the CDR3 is TGTGCCAGCAGTTTAGGGGGACGGAACACTGAAGCTTTCTTT.